This TCR beta chain was obtained from a study of regulatory T cells in long-lasting Graves disease. Overall study findings and caveats: Newly diagnosed Graves' patients had higher TCR diversity than persistent ones.

Documented time point: persistent/refractory GD, antithyroid drugs over 5 years with positive TRAb. There was RNA extracted from PBMCs, and the TCR library was made from it. EDTA tubes received about 9.2 milliliters of collected peripheral blood. Germline lookup yields CDR1 WSHSY and CDR2 SAAADI. The CDR3 spans 13 residues. Trimming removed 5 bases from V and 5 bases from J, with 13 bases in between. Combining iRepertoire HTBI primers with Arm-PCR of CDR3 regions, the authors built TCR beta libraries. Each CDR3 protein is one row after TCRdb ran MiXCR on the multiplex PCR reads. Of some 440,000 distinct CDR3 sequences in the sample, roughly 20% are singletons; the top ten hold less than 9%. This clonotype has only a few counts. Its antigen remains unidentified.

This specimen was peripheral blood mononuclear cells (PBMCs), taken when the disease was refractory, from a patient treated with antithyroid drugs. The chain couples TRBV10-2 to TRBJ2-7; perhaps TRBD1 as D (5 bases). The receptor's source is a female donor with Graves disease. The CDR3 bases are TGCGCCAGCAGTAGACAGCTAGGGAACGAGCAGTACTTC. The encoded protein is CASSRQLGNEQYF.